Below, 19 T cell receptor beta chains from the same sample are listed, as sequenced in a study of blood T cell repertoires in COVID-19. Profiling relied on immunoSEQ multiplex PCR, and the TCRdb table lists in-frame clones only, not all of them. The sample has 90,000 or so clones; about nine tenths are singletons. Sequencing was performed on peripheral blood. These receptors originate from a man aged 55-75 years with COVID-19, enrolled during active disease.

J is TRBJ1-5 and V is TRBV6-5, with 8 bases that match TRBD1. CDR3 length equals 15 residues. The V segment lost 2 bases and the J segment 7 bases; nucleotides outside the gene matches: 7. The germline gives CDR1 MNHEY, CDR2 SVGAGI. The CDR3 reads CASSYQDRGGQPQHF. CDR3 nucleotides: TGTGCCAGCAGTTACCAAGACAGGGGAGGGCAGCCCCAGCATTTT.

J is TRBJ1-2 and V is TRBV21-1; the D call TRBD1 from the table was never checked on the DNA. TRBV21-1 is annotated as a pseudogene. The CDR3 is 14 residues long. CDR3 in DNA: TGTGCCAGCAGCCATTTCCCAGGGTTTTATGGCTACACCTTC. Its protein product is CASSHFPGFYGYTF.

This chain links TRBV29-1 with TRBJ1-2; 10 nucleotides align to TRBD1. Germline loops: CDR1 SQVTM, CDR2 ANQGSEA. This CDR3 spans 14 amino acids. The trim removed 6 bases at V and 7 bases at J, leaving 11 bases unmatched. The CDR3 region is CSVRQRTGGPGYTF. The DNA of the CDR3 is TGCAGCGTCAGACAAAGGACAGGGGGGCCTGGCTACACCTTC.

The rearrangement links TRBV2 to TRBJ2-2; the D gene is possibly TRBD1 (5 bases). CDR1 and CDR2 (germline): SNHLY, FYNNEI. The CDR3 has 14 amino acids. The V gene lost 4 bases and the J gene lost 1 base, with 7 bases spanning the gap. In DNA form, the CDR3 reads TGTGCCAGCAGTGCTAGGGGGAACACCGGGGAGCTGTTTTTT. It yields the protein CASSARGNTGELFF.

V usage is TRBV4-1 and J usage is TRBJ2-7, with D possibly being TRBD1 (5 bases). The CDR3 runs 14 residues. The V end was cut by 0 bases, the J end by 3 bases, with 9 bases between. CDR1 is MGHRA and CDR2 is YSYEKL in the germline V gene. The CDR3, as DNA: TGCGCCAGCAGCCAAGAAACAGGATACTACGAGCAGTACTTC. As protein: CASSQETGYYEQYF.

The V and J genes are TRBV2 and TRBJ2-3, with 9 bases aligning to TRBD2. This CDR3 comprises 14 residues. In germline, CDR1 is SNHLY, CDR2 FYNNEI. V trimming: 5 bases; J trimming: 6 bases; junction bases outside the gene matches: 6. In nucleotides, the CDR3 is TGTGCCAGCAGTCTATCCAGCGGGAGGGATACGCAGTATTTT. This encodes CASSLSSGRDTQYF.

CDR3 amino acids: CASSGGQGNSPLHF. CDR3 nucleotides: TGTGCCAGCTCAGGTGGACAGGGGAATTCACCCCTCCACTTT. The J gene is TRBJ1-6, the V gene TRBV18, with 9 bases identical to TRBD1. In germline, CDR1 is KGHSH, CDR2 LQKENI. The CDR3 extends over 14 amino acids. J lost 7 bases, V lost 5 bases, and 3 bases had no gene match.

The rearrangement joins TRBV15 to TRBJ2-1, with 8 bases aligning to TRBD2. With V trimmed by 0 bases and J by 3 bases, 4 bases remained unmatched. Germline V gene sequence: CDR1 LNHNV, CDR2 YYDKDF (reference sequence). This CDR3 is built from 16 residues. The CDR3 here is CATSRDTSGFYNEQFF. The CDR3 bases are TGTGCCACCAGCAGAGATACTAGCGGATTCTACAATGAGCAGTTCTTC.

This chain joins TRBV6-2 or TRBV6-3 and TRBJ2-3; weak D call: TRBD1 (6 bases). Germline V gene data show CDR1 as MNHEY and CDR2 as SVGEGT. CDR3 length: 15 amino acids. Trimming left V 6 bases short and J 5 bases short, with 18 bases between. As DNA, the CDR3 is TGTGCCAGCAGCGAAAACAGGGTGGTGGGAGATACGCAGTATTTT. As protein: CASSENRVVGDTQYF.

The chain joins TRBV14 to TRBJ2-1, with D hard to call. CDR3 length: 16 residues. The germline gives CDR1 SGHDN, CDR2 FVKESK. V shed 4 bases and J shed 6 bases, with 19 bases lying between them. The CDR3 DNA reads as TGTGCCAGCAGCCCGAGTGGTAGCCAAGTAACCAATGAGCAGTTCTTC. The encoded protein is CASSPSGSQVTNEQFF.

This chain uses TRBV7-9 with TRBJ2-3; D may be TRBD2 (6 bases). Trimming shortened V by 7 bases and J by 8 bases, and 16 bases separated the two germline ends. The germline V gene encodes CDR1 SEHNR and CDR2 FQNEAQ (reference sequence). The length of the CDR3 is 13 residues. The CDR3 spells CASTPPTGGTQYF. CDR3 nucleotides: TGTGCCAGCACCCCCCCCACCGGGGGTACGCAGTATTTT.

J is TRBJ1-2 and V is TRBV5-1, with 10 bases that match TRBD1. The CDR3 is made up of 14 amino acids. CDR1 and CDR2 from the germline V gene are SGHRS and YFSETQ. J gave up 8 bases and V 1 base, and 5 bases lay outside the gene matches. CDR3 DNA: TGCGCCAGCAGCTTGATGGACAGGGGGAGCGGCTACACCTTC. This codes for CASSLMDRGSGYTF.

This chain's CDR3 is CASRSPQTGELFF. DNA of the CDR3: TGTGCCAGTAGGTCCCCCCAAACCGGGGAGCTGTTTTTT. The V call is TRBV19, the J call TRBJ2-2; D is unclear. V dropped 6 bases and J dropped 5 bases, with 10 bases sitting between them. The CDR3 spans 13 residues. Germline V CDR1 and CDR2: LNHDA, SQIVND (reference sequence).

The chain joins TRBV18 to TRBJ2-3; 10 nucleotides match TRBD2. With 8 bases clipped from V and 2 bases from J, the junction kept 7 bases outside the gene matches. This CDR3 contains 15 residues. Germline V gene lookup returns CDR1 KGHSH and CDR2 LQKENI. The CDR3 sequence: CASPFTSGDTDTQYF. CDR3 in DNA: TGTGCCAGCCCATTTACTAGCGGGGACACAGATACGCAGTATTTT.

The chain uses TRBV10-3 and TRBJ2-5; possible D gene TRBD2, 5 bases. The CDR3 runs 15 residues. In germline, CDR1 is ENHRY, CDR2 SYGVKD. V was cut by 2 bases and J by 5 bases, with 15 bases left in between. CDR3 in DNA: TGTGCCATCAGTGAGGTAGAGGGAGATGGGGAGACCCAGTACTTC. Translated: CAISEVEGDGETQYF.

This clone has only one observation. J is TRBJ2-3 and V is TRBV11-3; D is possibly TRBD1 (6 bases). Trimming left V 5 bases short and J 6 bases short, with 9 bases between. This CDR3 region has 12 residues. From germline, CDR1 is SGHNT and CDR2 YENEEA. CDR3 coding DNA: TGTGCCAGCAGCCGCACAGGGGATACGCAGTATTTT. Its protein product is CASSRTGDTQYF.

The sample holds one count of this clone. The CDR3 DNA follows: TGTGCCAGCAGGAAGACTAGCGGGACCTACGAGCAGTACTTC. Its protein product is CASRKTSGTYEQYF. The chain recombines TRBV25-1 with TRBJ2-7, with TRBD2 matching 11 bases. Losses at the gene ends were 6 bases for V and 2 bases for J; bases not matched to a gene: 3. CDR3 size: 14 residues. CDR1 and CDR2 (germline): MGHDK, SYGVNS.

The rearrangement joins TRBV7-2 to TRBJ2-7; D gene uncertain. CDR1 is SGHTA, CDR2 FQGNSA, per germline. The CDR3 has 12 residues. Deletions cut 5 bases from V and 5 bases from J, with 10 bases between. The CDR3 reads CASSHDWDEQYF. CDR3 coding DNA: TGTGCCAGCAGCCACGACTGGGACGAGCAGTACTTC.

V and J are TRBV19 and TRBJ1-1; 7 bases agree with TRBD1. The germline gives CDR1 LNHDA, CDR2 SQIVND (reference sequence). The V gene end was trimmed by 4 bases and the J gene end by 1 base; junction bases not matched to a gene: 6. The CDR3 is 15 amino acids. CDR3 loop: CASSKTGAPNTEAFF. The CDR3 region has the DNA TGTGCCAGTAGTAAAACAGGGGCCCCGAACACTGAAGCTTTCTTT. The variable domain in full, with the rest retrieved from reference TRBV19 and TRBJ1-1, is DGGITQSPKYLFRKEGQNVTLSCEQNLNHDAMYWYRQDPGQGLRLIYYSQIVNDFQKGDIAEGYSVSREKKESFPLTVTSAQKNPTAFYLCASSKTGAPNTEAFFGQGTRLTVV.